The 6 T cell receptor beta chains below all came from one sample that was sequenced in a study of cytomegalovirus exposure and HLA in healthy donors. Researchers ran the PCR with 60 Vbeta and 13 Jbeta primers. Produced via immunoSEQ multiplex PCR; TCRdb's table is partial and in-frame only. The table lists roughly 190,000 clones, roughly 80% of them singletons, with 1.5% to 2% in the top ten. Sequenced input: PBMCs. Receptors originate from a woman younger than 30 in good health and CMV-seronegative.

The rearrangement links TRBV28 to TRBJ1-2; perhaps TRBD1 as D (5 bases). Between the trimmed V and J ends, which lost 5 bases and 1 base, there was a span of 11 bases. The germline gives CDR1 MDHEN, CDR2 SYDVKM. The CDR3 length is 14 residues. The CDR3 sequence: CASSGAGINYGYTF. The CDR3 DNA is TGTGCCAGCAGTGGAGCAGGGATTAACTATGGCTACACCTTC.

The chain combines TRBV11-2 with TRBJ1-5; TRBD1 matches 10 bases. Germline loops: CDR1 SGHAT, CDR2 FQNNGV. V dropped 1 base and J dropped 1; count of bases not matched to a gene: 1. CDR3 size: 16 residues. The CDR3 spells CASSLGDRGSNQPQHF. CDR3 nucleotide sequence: TGTGCCAGCAGCTTAGGGGACAGGGGAAGCAATCAGCCCCAGCATTTT.

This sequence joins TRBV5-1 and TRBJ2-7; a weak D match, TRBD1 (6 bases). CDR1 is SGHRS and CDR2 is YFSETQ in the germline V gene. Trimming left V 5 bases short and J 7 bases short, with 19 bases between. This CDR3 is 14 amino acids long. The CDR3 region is CASRPLPVGGEQYF. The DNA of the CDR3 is TGCGCCAGCAGACCACTCCCGGTAGGGGGAGAGCAGTACTTC.

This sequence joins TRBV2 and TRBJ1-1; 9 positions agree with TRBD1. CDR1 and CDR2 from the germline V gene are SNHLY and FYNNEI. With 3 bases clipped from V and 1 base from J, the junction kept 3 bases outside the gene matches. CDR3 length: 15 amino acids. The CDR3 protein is CASSEMGQGNTEAFF. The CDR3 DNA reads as TGTGCCAGCAGTGAGATGGGACAGGGGAACACTGAAGCTTTCTTT.

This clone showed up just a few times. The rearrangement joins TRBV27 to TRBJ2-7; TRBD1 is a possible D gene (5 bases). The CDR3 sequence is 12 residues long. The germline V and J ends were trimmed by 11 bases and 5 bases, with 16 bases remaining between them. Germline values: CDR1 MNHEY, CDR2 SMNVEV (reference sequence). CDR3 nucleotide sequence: TGTGCCTCACAGGACCCCGGCAACGAGCAGTACTTC. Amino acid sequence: CASQDPGNEQYF.

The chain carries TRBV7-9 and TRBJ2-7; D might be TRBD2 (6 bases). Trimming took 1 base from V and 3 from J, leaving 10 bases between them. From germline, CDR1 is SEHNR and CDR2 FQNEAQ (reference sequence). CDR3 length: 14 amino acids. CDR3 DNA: TGTGCCAGCAGCTTAGGGGGGGAGAACTACGAGCAGTACTTC. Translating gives CASSLGGENYEQYF.